This T cell receptor (beta chain) came from a study of regulatory T cells in long-lasting Graves disease. As for the study in general: Positivity for TSH receptor antibodies plus over 5 years of antithyroid drugs meant persistent Graves' disease. Study-wide results and limits: Relative to newly diagnosed Graves' patients, persistent ones had lower TCR diversity.

iRepertoire HTBI primers and Arm-PCR of CDR3 regions built TCR beta libraries. MiXCR, run by TCRdb on the multiplex PCR reads, gives a single entry per CDR3 protein. The table shows hundreds of thousands of distinct CDR3 sequences, with 25% to 35% occurring only once. This clonotype was detected only a few times. The antigen is undetermined. Time point of the sample: persistent/refractory GD, antithyroid drugs over 5 years with positive TRAb. PBMC-extracted RNA yielded the TCR library. Sequencing used peripheral blood mononuclear cells (PBMCs), obtained when the disease was refractory, from a patient treated with antithyroid drugs. This clonotype was sampled from a female donor with Graves disease.

The CDR3, as DNA: TGTGCCAGCAGTACCGGGACATCGAATGAAAAACTGTTTTTT. Amino acid sequence: CASSTGTSNEKLFF. The chain couples TRBV5-4 to TRBJ1-4; D might be TRBD1 (6 bases). The CDR3 is 14 residues long. Per the germline V gene, CDR1 is SGHNT and CDR2 is YYREEE (reference sequence). The ends were cut back, 5 bases at V and 5 bases at J, with 13 bases in the middle.